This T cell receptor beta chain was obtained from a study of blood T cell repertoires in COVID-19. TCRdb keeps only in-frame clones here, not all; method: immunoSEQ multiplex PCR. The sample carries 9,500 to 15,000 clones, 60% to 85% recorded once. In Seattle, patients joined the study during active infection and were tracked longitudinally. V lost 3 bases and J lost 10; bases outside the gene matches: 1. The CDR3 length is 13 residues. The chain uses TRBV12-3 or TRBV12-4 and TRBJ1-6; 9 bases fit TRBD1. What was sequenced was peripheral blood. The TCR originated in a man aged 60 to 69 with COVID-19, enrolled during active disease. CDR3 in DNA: TGTGCCAGCAGTTTGGGACAGGGCTCACCCCTCCACTTT. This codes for CASSLGQGSPLHF.